Each of the 7 T cell receptor beta chains below was sequenced from the same sample in a study of T cell responses to AZD1222 COVID-19 vaccine. TCRdb's table, derived via immunoSEQ multiplex PCR, lists solely in-frame clones and lacks some. The table includes roughly 80,000 clones, about 90% detected once. Sequenced material: peripheral blood, taken 28 days after the second AZD1222 dose. The receptors were gathered from an adult who received the AZD1222 COVID-19 vaccine.

This chain joins TRBV11-3 and TRBJ2-3; the match to TRBD1 covers 9 bases. The CDR3 is made up of 15 amino acids. V was pared by 5 bases and J by 1 base, with 4 bases of the junction left unmatched. Germline V CDR1 and CDR2: SGHNT, YENEEA. This CDR3 is CASSLGQGRTDTQYF. CDR3 DNA sequence: TGTGCCAGCAGCCTAGGACAGGGGCGCACAGATACGCAGTATTTT.

The chain has TRBV9 and TRBJ2-7; D is undetermined. CDR1 is SGDLS, CDR2 YYNGEE, per germline. Trimming removed 0 bases from V and 0 bases from J, with 4 bases in between. The CDR3 runs 13 residues. CDR3 sequence reads: CASSVGHSYEQYF. The CDR3 nucleotides are TGTGCCAGCAGCGTAGGACACTCCTACGAGCAGTACTTC.

The chain is built from TRBV27 and TRBJ2-3; 13 nucleotides agree with TRBD2. In germline, CDR1 is MNHEY, CDR2 SMNVEV (reference sequence). V was pared by 5 bases and J by 2 bases, with 7 bases of the junction left unmatched. The CDR3 is made up of 17 amino acids. The CDR3 region is CASSPPGLAGDTDTQYF. The CDR3 DNA reads TGTGCCAGCAGTCCCCCCGGACTAGCGGGAGACACAGATACGCAGTATTTT.

The chain joins TRBV24-1 to TRBJ1-1; the D gene is possibly TRBD1 (6 bases). This CDR3 contains 16 residues. The germline V gene has CDR1 KGHDR and CDR2 SFDVKD. V was shortened by 3 bases and J by 2 bases, with 15 bases between the two germline ends. CDR3 sequence: CATSDNSQGRNTEAFF. In DNA form, the CDR3 reads TGTGCCACCAGTGATAACAGTCAGGGGAGAAACACTGAAGCTTTCTTT.

The table lists this clone with a count of one. The chain couples TRBV9 to TRBJ2-5; D remains unclear. The CDR3 is 13 residues long. V lost 0 bases, J lost 1 base, and 4 bases lay in between. CDR1 and CDR2 from the germline V gene are SGDLS and YYNGEE. The CDR3 here is CASSVASQETQYF. In DNA, the CDR3 is TGTGCCAGCAGCGTAGCCAGCCAAGAGACCCAGTACTTC.

This chain connects TRBV11-2 to TRBJ1-4, with D possibly matching TRBD1 (6 bases). V shed 5 bases and J shed 0 bases, with 13 bases lying between them. Germline assignment: CDR1 SGHAT and CDR2 FQNNGV. The CDR3 is made up of 16 amino acids. The DNA of the CDR3 is TGTGCCAGCAGCCGAGGACAGTCTGCAACTAATGAAAAACTGTTTTTT. It yields the protein CASSRGQSATNEKLFF.

The J gene is TRBJ2-2, the V gene TRBV5-1, with TRBD2 as a possible D gene (5 bases). The CDR3 extends over 12 amino acids. Germline values: CDR1 SGHRS, CDR2 YFSETQ. Trimming took off 4 bases at V and 8 bases at J, with 9 bases between the two ends. In nucleotides, the CDR3 is TGCGCCAGCAGCCCAACGGGAGGGGAGCTGTTTTTT. It encodes CASSPTGGELFF.